This T cell receptor beta chain was recorded in a study of cytomegalovirus exposure and HLA in healthy donors. Study results and limitations: A missense variant in DCLRE1C was later tied to TCR beta V- and J-gene trimming.

Trimming cost V 3 bases and J 1 base; bases outside gene matches: 7. This CDR3 is built from 17 residues. Germline CDR1 reads SGHRS; CDR2 reads YFSETQ. About this clone: Its antigen is undetermined.

PCR was performed using 60 Vbeta and 13 Jbeta primers. Here immunoSEQ multiplex PCR was the method, and the copy in TCRdb shows in-frame clones only, minus some. The data contain fewer than 130,000 clones, over 60% of them singletons. This chain uses TRBV5-1 with TRBJ2-3, with TRBD2 matching 11 bases. The material sequenced was PBMCs. The TCR comes from a man aged 25-45 years in good health and CMV-seropositive. CDR3 nucleotide sequence: TGCGCCAGCAGCTGGACAGGGACTAGCGGACGCACAGATACGCAGTATTTT. This codes for CASSWTGTSGRTDTQYF.